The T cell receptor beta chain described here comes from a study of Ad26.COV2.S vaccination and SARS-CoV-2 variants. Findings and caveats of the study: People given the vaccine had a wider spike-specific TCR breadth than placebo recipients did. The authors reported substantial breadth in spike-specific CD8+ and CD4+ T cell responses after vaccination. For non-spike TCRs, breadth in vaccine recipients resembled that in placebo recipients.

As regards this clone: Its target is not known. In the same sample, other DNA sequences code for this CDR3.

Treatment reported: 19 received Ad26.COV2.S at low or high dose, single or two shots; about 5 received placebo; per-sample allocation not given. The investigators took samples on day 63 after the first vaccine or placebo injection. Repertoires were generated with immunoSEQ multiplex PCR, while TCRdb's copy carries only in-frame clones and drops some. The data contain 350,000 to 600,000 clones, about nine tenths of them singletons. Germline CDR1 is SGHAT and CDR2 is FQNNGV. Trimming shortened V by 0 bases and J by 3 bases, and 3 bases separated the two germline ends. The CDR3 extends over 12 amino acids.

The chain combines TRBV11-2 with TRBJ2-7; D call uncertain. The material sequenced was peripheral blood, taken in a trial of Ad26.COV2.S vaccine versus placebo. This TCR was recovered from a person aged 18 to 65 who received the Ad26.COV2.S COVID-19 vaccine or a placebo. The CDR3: CASSLDRYEQYF. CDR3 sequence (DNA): TGTGCCAGCAGCTTAGATCGCTACGAGCAGTACTTC.